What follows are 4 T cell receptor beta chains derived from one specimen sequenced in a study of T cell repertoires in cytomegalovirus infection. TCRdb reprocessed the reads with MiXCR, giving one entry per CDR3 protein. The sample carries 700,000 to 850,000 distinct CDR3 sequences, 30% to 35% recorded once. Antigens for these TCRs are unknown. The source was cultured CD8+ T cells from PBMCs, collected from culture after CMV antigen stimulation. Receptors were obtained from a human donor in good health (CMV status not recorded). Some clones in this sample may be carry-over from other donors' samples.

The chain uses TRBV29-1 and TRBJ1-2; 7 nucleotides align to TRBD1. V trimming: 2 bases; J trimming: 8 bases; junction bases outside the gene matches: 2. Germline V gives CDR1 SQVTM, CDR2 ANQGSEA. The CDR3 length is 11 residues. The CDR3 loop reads CSVETGEGYTF. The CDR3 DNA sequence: TGCAGCGTTGAAACAGGGGAAGGCTACACCTTC.

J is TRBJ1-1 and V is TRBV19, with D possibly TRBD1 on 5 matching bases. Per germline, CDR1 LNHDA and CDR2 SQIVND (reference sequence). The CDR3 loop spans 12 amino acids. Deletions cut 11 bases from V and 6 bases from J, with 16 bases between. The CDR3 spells CASHHWGSEAFF. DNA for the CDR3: TGTGCCTCCCACCACTGGGGCTCTGAAGCTTTCTTT.

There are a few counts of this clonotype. The CDR3 sequence: CATSRTGGFNEKLFF. CDR3 sequence (DNA): TGTGCCACCTCCCGGACAGGGGGTTTTAATGAAAAACTGTTTTTT. This chain links TRBV7-2 with TRBJ1-4; 10 bases line up with TRBD1. Germline loops: CDR1 SGHTA, CDR2 FQGNSA. The CDR3 extends over 15 amino acids. The trim removed 10 bases at V and 4 bases at J, leaving 9 bases unmatched.

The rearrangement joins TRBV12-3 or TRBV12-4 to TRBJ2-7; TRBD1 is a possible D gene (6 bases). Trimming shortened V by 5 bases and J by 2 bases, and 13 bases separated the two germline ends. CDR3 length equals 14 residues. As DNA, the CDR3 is TGTGCCAGCAGTCCTAGGGGGAGAGCCTACGAGCAGTACTTC. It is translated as CASSPRGRAYEQYF.